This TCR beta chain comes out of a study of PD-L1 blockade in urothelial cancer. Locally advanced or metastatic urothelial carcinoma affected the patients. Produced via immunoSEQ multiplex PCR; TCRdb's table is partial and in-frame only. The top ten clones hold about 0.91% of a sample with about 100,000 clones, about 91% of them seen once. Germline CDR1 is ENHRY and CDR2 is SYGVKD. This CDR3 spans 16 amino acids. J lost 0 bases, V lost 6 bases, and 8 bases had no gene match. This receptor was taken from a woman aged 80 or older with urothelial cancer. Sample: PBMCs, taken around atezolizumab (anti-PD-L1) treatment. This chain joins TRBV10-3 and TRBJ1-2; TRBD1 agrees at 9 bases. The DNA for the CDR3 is TGTGCCATCAGCAACCGGGACAGGGAAGCTAACTATGGCTACACCTTC. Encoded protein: CAISNRDREANYGYTF.